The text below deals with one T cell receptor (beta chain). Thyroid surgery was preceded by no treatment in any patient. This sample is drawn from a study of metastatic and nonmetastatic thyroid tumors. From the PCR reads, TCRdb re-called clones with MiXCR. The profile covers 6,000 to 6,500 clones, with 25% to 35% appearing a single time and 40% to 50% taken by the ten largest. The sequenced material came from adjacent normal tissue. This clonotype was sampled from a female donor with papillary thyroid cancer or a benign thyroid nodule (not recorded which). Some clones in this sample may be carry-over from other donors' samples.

The CDR3 loop is CSARRGNKVEQYF. As DNA, the CDR3 is TGCAGTGCTCGGAGAGGGAATAAAGTAGAGCAGTACTTC. The V gene is TRBV20-1, the J gene TRBJ2-7, with D perhaps TRBD2 (5 bases). V gave up 5 bases and J gave up 7 bases, with 18 bases separating them. This CDR3 has 13 amino acids. From germline, CDR1 is DFQATT and CDR2 SNEGSKA (reference sequence).